Below are 17 T cell receptor beta chains sequenced from a single sample in a study of cytomegalovirus exposure and HLA in healthy donors. The PCR was carried out with 60 Vbeta primers and 13 Jbeta primers. The table came from immunoSEQ multiplex PCR; TCRdb's copy has only in-frame clones and leaves some out. The sample has 180,000 or so clones; 82% are singletons. The sequencing input was PBMCs. These receptors originate from a man aged 35 to 55 in good health and CMV-seronegative.

The chain recombines TRBV28 with TRBJ2-7, with 8 nucleotides matching TRBD1. The V segment lost 8 bases and the J segment 7 bases; nucleotides outside the gene matches: 10. CDR3 size: 13 residues. Germline V gene lookup returns CDR1 MDHEN and CDR2 SYDVKM. CDR3 sequence: CASGRQGPREQYF. The CDR3 nucleotides read TGTGCCAGCGGCAGACAGGGGCCAAGGGAGCAGTACTTC. The full variable domain, in which reference TRBV28 and TRBJ2-7 provide the parts outside the CDR3, is DVKVTQSSRYLVKRTGEKVFLECVQDMDHENMFWYRQDPGLGLRLIYFSYDVKMKEKGDIPEGYSVSREKKERFSLILESASTNQTSMYLCASGRQGPREQYFGPGTRLTVT.

This rearrangement joins TRBV11-2 to TRBJ2-6; TRBD1 is a possible D gene (6 bases). Per the germline V gene, CDR1 is SGHAT and CDR2 is FQNNGV. Trimming shortened V by 5 bases and J by 2 bases, and 16 bases separated the two germline ends. This CDR3 has 17 amino acids. For the CDR3, the DNA is TGTGCCAGCAGCAACCGGGACAAAGGGGCTGGGGCCAACGTCCTGACTTTC. Amino acid sequence: CASSNRDKGAGANVLTF.

The chain couples TRBV7-9 to TRBJ2-1, with 9 bases matching TRBD2. The CDR3 consists of 16 residues. Germline V gives CDR1 SEHNR, CDR2 FQNEAQ (reference sequence). V shed 3 bases, J shed 3 bases, and the junction held 6 bases outside the gene matches. CDR3 region: CASSFLLAGSYNEQFF. The CDR3, as DNA: TGTGCCAGCAGCTTCCTTCTAGCGGGGAGCTACAATGAGCAGTTCTTC.

On this clone itself: Sequence at one end of the junction differs from germline and may be a read error. In the same sample, other DNA sequences code for this CDR3. The chain's CDR3 is CASSQGVGTETVTDTQYF. DNA of the CDR3: TGCGCCAGTAGCCAAGGGGTGGGGACAGAGACGGTCACAGATACGCAGTATTTT. V gene TRBV4-3 combines with J gene TRBJ2-3; TRBD1 matches at 7 bases. Per germline, CDR1 LGHNA and CDR2 YSLEER. This CDR3 region has 18 residues.

The chain is built from TRBV6-1 and TRBJ2-5; tentative D call: TRBD1 (6 bases). The V and J ends lost 2 bases and 4 bases respectively, with 11 bases between them. There are 14 residues in the CDR3. Germline loops: CDR1 MNHNS, CDR2 SASEGT. This chain's CDR3 is CASSEWQGRETQYF. CDR3 nucleotides: TGTGCCAGCAGTGAATGGCAGGGGAGAGAGACCCAGTACTTC.

This clone was seen a few times. The genes are TRBV5-4 and TRBJ2-1; TRBD1 is a possible D gene (6 bases). Germline V gene data show CDR1 as SGHNT and CDR2 as YYREEE (reference sequence). The CDR3 runs to 15 residues. The ends were cut back, 2 bases at V and 8 bases at J, with 17 bases in the middle. The CDR3 DNA sequence: TGTGCCAGCAGCTTAGAACCTCGCCAGGGGCATGAGCAGTTCTTC. This encodes CASSLEPRQGHEQFF.

The chain carries TRBV30 and TRBJ1-1; D might be TRBD1 (5 bases). This CDR3 is built from 13 residues. V dropped 0 bases and J dropped 4 bases, with 9 bases sitting between them. In germline, CDR1 is GTSNPN, CDR2 SVGIG (reference sequence). The CDR3 is CAWSVSGGTEAFF. CDR3 coding DNA: TGTGCCTGGAGTGTATCGGGGGGCACTGAAGCTTTCTTT.

The J gene is TRBJ2-1, the V gene TRBV28; 7 positions agree with TRBD2. Germline values: CDR1 MDHEN, CDR2 SYDVKM. This CDR3 contains 14 residues. Trimming cost V 10 bases and J 9 bases; bases outside gene matches: 15. The CDR3 nucleotides are TGTGCCACCAAGGGAGGGGAGGGCCGCGGTGAGCAGTTCTTC. This codes for CATKGGEGRGEQFF.

This chain uses TRBV6-5 with TRBJ2-2, with TRBD2 as a possible D gene (6 bases). V was trimmed by 2 bases and J by 8 bases, leaving 9 bases between them. The CDR3 sequence is 13 residues long. CDR1 and CDR2 (germline): MNHEY, SVGAGI. CDR3 residues: CASSYGGRGELFF. The DNA for the CDR3 is TGTGCCAGCAGTTACGGGGGGAGGGGGGAGCTGTTTTTT.

The chain recombines TRBV7-3 with TRBJ2-4; TRBD2 agrees at 7 bases. In germline, CDR1 is SGHTA, CDR2 FQGTGA. The J segment lost 5 bases and the V segment lost 4 bases, leaving 14 bases of the junction unmatched. CDR3 length: 17 amino acids. The DNA for the CDR3 is TGTGCCAGCAGCTATCGGGGCCTCGGGGGGACCCAAAACATTCAGTACTTC. The encoded protein is CASSYRGLGGTQNIQYF.

The chain combines TRBV6-6 with TRBJ1-6, with D possibly TRBD1 on 6 matching bases. The CDR3 loop spans 14 amino acids. Germline V gene sequence: CDR1 MNHNY, CDR2 SVGAGI (reference sequence). V lost 9 bases and J 9 bases, leaving 18 bases between the germline ends. This CDR3 is CASADAGAGSPLHF. The CDR3 nucleotides read TGTGCCAGTGCCGACGCGGGGGCGGGTTCACCCCTCCACTTT.

This clone was picked up one time. The chain's CDR3 is CASSFTSGPGNEQFF. CDR3 coding DNA: TGTGCCAGCAGCTTTACTAGCGGGCCAGGCAATGAGCAGTTCTTC. The chain couples TRBV11-3 to TRBJ2-1; 9 bases match TRBD2. The V gene end was trimmed by 3 bases and the J gene end by 6 bases; junction bases not matched to a gene: 6. Germline-derived CDR1 and CDR2 are SGHNT and YENEEA. The CDR3 covers 15 residues.

In nucleotides, the CDR3 is TGTGCCAGCAGCCCGGACAGGGGGCCCTACAATGAGCAGTTCTTC. Protein: CASSPDRGPYNEQFF. The chain employs TRBV7-3 and TRBJ2-1; 11 nucleotides agree with TRBD1. The CDR3 has 15 residues. Germline CDR1 is SGHTA and CDR2 is FQGTGA. J was trimmed by 2 bases and V by 5 bases; bases with no gene match: 2.

As to this clone: Distinct nucleotide sequences in the sample also encode this CDR3. The V gene is TRBV18, the J gene TRBJ2-2; D perhaps matches TRBD1 (5 bases). This CDR3 comprises 15 residues. Germline V CDR1 and CDR2: KGHSH, LQKENI. Deletions cut 3 bases from V and 0 bases from J, with 8 bases between. This chain's CDR3 is CASSPRQPNTGELFF. CDR3 nucleotide sequence: TGTGCCAGCTCACCCCGACAGCCGAACACCGGGGAGCTGTTTTTT.

The rearrangement joins TRBV30 to TRBJ1-2; D is perhaps TRBD1 (5 bases). The V end was cut by 3 bases, the J end by 4 bases, with 9 bases between. This CDR3 is built from 12 residues. Germline V CDR1 and CDR2: GTSNPN, SVGIG (reference sequence). The CDR3 DNA sequence: TGTGCCTGGAGGGGGGGGAGCTATGGCTACACCTTC. Its protein product is CAWRGGSYGYTF.

This clone was recorded a few times. CDR3: CASSLMSGGAAEQFF. The CDR3 bases are TGTGCCAGCAGCTTAATGAGCGGGGGGGCCGCTGAGCAGTTCTTC. The V call is TRBV7-3, the J call TRBJ2-1, with 10 positions matching TRBD2. The CDR3 sequence is 15 residues long. Unmatched junction bases numbered 6, after V lost 1 base and J lost 9 bases. Germline V gene data show CDR1 as SGHTA and CDR2 as FQGTGA. Full variable domain (outside the CDR3, taken from reference TRBV7-3 and TRBJ2-1): GAGVSQTPSNKVTEKGKYVELRCDPISGHTALYWYRQSLGQGPEFLIYFQGTGAADDSGLPNDRFFAVRPEGSVSTLKIQRTERGDSAVYLCASSLMSGGAAEQFFGPGTRLTVL.

Only a few counts were recorded for this clone. This chain joins TRBV5-1 and TRBJ2-2; TRBD2 matches at 9 bases. The ends lost 7 bases at V and 9 bases at J; junction bases unmatched: 13. Germline V CDR1 and CDR2: SGHRS, YFSETQ. The CDR3 consists of 15 residues. CDR3 DNA: TGCGCCAGCGCCTGGACTAGCGAGGCCGGGAGGGAGCTGTTTTTT. Amino acids: CASAWTSEAGRELFF.